This TCR beta chain was recovered during a study of cytomegalovirus exposure and HLA in healthy donors (dated by TCRdb to 2016 to 2017). Study-level background: In an earlier analysis of fewer than 750 of the donors, 276 Gb of sequence data and some 120 million unique TCR beta sequences from roughly 180 million T cells were reported. An early release covering 500 to 750 HLA-typed donors comprised approximately 300 gigabases of sequencing data and approximately 80 million unique TCR sequences. The genetic ancestry cluster associated with self-reported Caucasian donors included approximately 85% of the 398 genotyped donors. The aim of the study was to test whether cataloging public T cell receptors could identify signatures of past pathogen exposure. The study used immunosequencing to profile the T cell repertoires of 666 subjects and linked those repertoires to cytomegalovirus serostatus. A separate validation cohort of roughly 130 different subjects was used in addition to the 666-subject first cohort. To predict cytomegalovirus infection status, the study combined high-throughput TCR immunosequencing, statistical association of individual TCRs with disease status, and machine learning. To study patterns of TCR occurrence, a later analysis re-analyzed previously published TCR beta repertoires from just over 650 donors and added high-resolution HLA genotyping. Rather than using new phenotypic data, the later analysis identified candidate immune exposures from TCR beta sequences and from how often those sequences occurred across donors. In an earlier analysis of more than 550 of the donors, high-throughput TCR beta sequencing was used to judge whether each TCR beta V gene segment behaved as functional or pseudogenic. Donor age, sex, ethnicity and CMV serostatus were collected together with the repertoire data. In a later genetic analysis, genome-wide SNP genotypes for 398 of the 666 donors were used, and that subset was treated as a discovery cohort. Every discovery cohort repertoire had been produced on one sequencing platform. HLA typing included class I and class II loci at four-digit resolution. The number of typed donors differed by locus: about 629-630 for A, B, C, DRB1 and DQB1; some 500 for DQA1; over 600 for DPA1; and around 470 for DPB1. Four or five DR-DQ haplotypes were handled as single units for association and clustering because linkage in the cohort was strong. Among roughly 400 genotyped donors of the cohort, an average of around 220,000 unique TCR beta nucleotide sequences was sequenced per donor, of which about 20% were non-productive.

General findings and caveats noted by the study authors: In both the original and validation cohorts, the classifier was reported to diagnose cytomegalovirus status with high specificity and sensitivity. A later analysis found that HLA-associated TCR beta chains were more clonally expanded and had lower generation probabilities than equally common non-associated chains. Linkage disequilibrium might explain the correlated functional status among segregating V segments, but an unknown experimental factor could not be excluded. Broadly in line with IMGT annotations, most TCR beta V segments showed up in productive rearrangements about 87% or about 30% of the time in an earlier analysis of several hundred of the donors. Most TCR sequences were observed very rarely across donors, whereas some public TCRs were present in many individuals. A later analysis found that TCR association rates varied across HLA loci, with DRB1 alleles showing the most associated TCRs and HLA-C alleles the fewest. Because counts were too low, seventeen rarely observed V segments, including chromosome 9 orphons, were left out of the earlier analysis of 587 of the donors. The sequencing pipeline was judged likely to have produced a cluster of highly shared sequence variants as a technical artifact. For the cohort, immune exposure information was limited to CMV serostatus. Strong co-occurrence of HLA alleles, especially DR and DQ, made assigning TCR associations to individual alleles difficult. Specific HLA alleles were associated with more than 15,000 TCR beta sequences at a false discovery rate of 0.05 in a later analysis. The cohort was sequenced for TCR beta chains only, and without alpha or paired-chain data the features that could be detected were limited. An association between a missense DCLRE1C variant and V-gene and J-gene trimming of TCR beta chains was found in a later genetic analysis and replicated in an independent cohort. Roughly uniform sequencing depth across donors was assumed in presence/absence analyses, although this assumption may not hold. The study gave a list of 150 to 200 TCR beta chains associated with cytomegalovirus. A later analysis reported that several top co-occurrence clusters appeared linked to parvovirus B19, influenza, CMV and Epstein-Barr virus. In vitro tests confirmed that three of the cytomegalovirus-associated TCR beta chains recognize cytomegalovirus antigens. A further reported finding was that TCR beta sequences accurately predicted the HLA-A and HLA-B alleles for most subjects in the first cohort. A later genetic analysis reported fewer N-insertions in productive TCRs among donors in an Asian-associated ancestry cluster than the approximately 700-donor mean. Because HLA typing was unavailable for some donors at each locus, only the typed subset was used in association tests. In a later analysis, most CMV-associated TCR beta chains were found to appear HLA-restricted, with HLA associations seemingly driven largely by CMV exposure. Some IMGT-functional V segments, including TRBV6-2 and TRBV6-3, could not be distinguished by the 87-base-pair reads and were therefore excluded. According to the authors, the approach could potentially be generalized to other disease states and immunological phenotypes.

CDR3 length: 15 amino acids, cysteine to phenylalanine. Only CDR3 DNA is held: 45 bases, read in frame from base 1. CDR1 and CDR2 were assigned from the germline V gene as SGHTA and FQGNSA. The germline ends are 8 bases apart after V is trimmed by 0 bases and J by 0 bases. As for this clone: Its recognized antigen is unknown. No qualities accompany the bases; no much larger clone lies one base away.

The library was produced with the immunoSEQ multiplex PCR assay. A mixture of 60 forward primers for TCR Vbeta segments and 13 reverse primers for TCR Jbeta segments was used in the multiplex PCR. Amplification of the CDR3 region of rearranged TCR beta genes was performed with a multiplex PCR assay on genomic DNA. On the Illumina HiSeq System, the amplified TCR beta libraries were sequenced as 87-base-pair reads. In the authors' own workflow: Across the roughly 600 repertoires, a later analysis counted roughly 77 million unique TCR beta chains, approximately 10 million of which were shared by at least two donors. To remove PCR and sequencing errors, raw reads were error-corrected and collapsed into unique sequences using a nearest-neighbor algorithm that merged closely related sequences. CDR3 sequences were aligned to IMGT reference sequences to assign V, D and J gene segments. For a sequence to be retained, a match of at least six nucleotides was required to both a V gene segment and a J gene segment. A rearrangement counted as productive if the CDR3 had no stop codons and remained in frame with V and J, and every other rearrangement counted as non-productive. Following IMGT convention, CDR3 was defined as the stretch from the second conserved V-encoded cysteine up to the conserved J-encoded phenylalanine. The earlier analysis of about 610 of the donors excluded sequences that lacked an unambiguous match to a single V gene segment. In an earlier analysis of several hundred of the donors, V segments were called functional above 56.7% productive rearrangements and were called segregating when the between-donor standard deviation exceeded 5%. A statistical classification framework was built for diagnosing cytomegalovirus status from the catalog of TCR beta chain sequences. V and J gene assignment, in a later analysis, came from comparing TCR nucleotide sequences with IMGT/GENE-DB human TR gene sequences. In a later analysis, CDR3 sequences and most-parsimonious VDJ recombination scenarios were assigned using the TCRdist pipeline. In a later analysis, each TCR beta chain was defined by its CDR3 amino acid sequence together with its V-gene family, and reads without a unique V-gene family were excluded. In a later analysis, approximately 640 highly shared, low-generation-probability nucleotide sequences were removed to address suspected cross-contamination and a sequencing artifact. In a later analysis, a clonal expansion index for each public chain was calculated from normalized within-repertoire ranks of inferred template counts. In a later analysis, generation probabilities were computed with a VDJ recombination model fitted to out-of-frame rearrangements, and the resulting probabilities were checked against IGoR. In a later analysis, TCR-TCR, TCR-HLA and TCR-CMV co-occurrence was scored with hypergeometric tests, and a repertoire-size bias correction was applied to TCR pairs. False discovery rates were estimated in a later analysis by permuting HLA or CMV assignments 20 times. In a later analysis, co-occurring TCRs were grouped using DBSCAN, and TCRdist sequence similarity was added for clustering within HLA-allele-positive subsets. Co-occurrence clustering excluded repertoires with fewer than 30,000 or more than 120,000 public chains, plus five with anomalous nucleotide sharing. Entries here come from immuneACCESS through TCRdb and include only in-frame sequences with V and J called. Some clones fail to appear in such tables; in the studies checked, an unresolved V gene covers under half of the shortfall, and the cause of the remainder is unknown. V and J calls and clone size follow that table, whereas D and trimming were derived from the DNA. Here the sample has around 100,000 clones; roughly 70% occur a single time. The ten largest make up approximately 16% of the sample.

The cohort was made up of roughly 670 healthy bone marrow donors. Cohort members were all nominally healthy when sampled, although unrecorded immune exposures were likely present. The donor was CMV seropositive and was included in the group of approximately 300 seropositive cohort members. A peripheral blood sample was provided by each donor, and peripheral blood mononuclear cells were used for TCR beta sequencing. Genomic DNA was extracted from the blood cell samples with the Qiagen DNeasy Blood Extraction Kit. The sample consisted of PBMCs. The V gene is TRBV7-2 and the J gene is TRBJ1-1, with the D gene call left open. The sequence came from a woman younger than 30 in good health and CMV-seropositive. The sequence in DNA is TGTGCCAGCAGCTTAGCATCTTACATGAACACTGAAGCTTTCTTT. Translated, this is CASSLASYMNTEAFF.